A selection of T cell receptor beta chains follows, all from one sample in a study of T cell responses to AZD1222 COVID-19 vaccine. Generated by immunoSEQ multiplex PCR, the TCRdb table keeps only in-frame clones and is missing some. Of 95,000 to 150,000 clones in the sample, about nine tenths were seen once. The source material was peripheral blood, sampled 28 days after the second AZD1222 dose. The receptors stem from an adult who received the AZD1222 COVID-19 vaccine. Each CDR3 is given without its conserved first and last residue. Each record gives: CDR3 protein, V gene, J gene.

CDR3aa: ASSQDIQGRRKTQY; v_gene: TRBV3-1/TRBV3-2; j_gene: TRBJ2-5
CDR3aa: ASRMGINYGYT; v_gene: TRBV5-1; j_gene: TRBJ1-2
CDR3aa: ASSIPPAFAPPQKANYGYT; v_gene: TRBV19; j_gene: TRBJ1-2
CDR3aa: ASSLSSGQYEQF; v_gene: TRBV7-2; j_gene: TRBJ2-1
CDR3aa: ASSRDRGFNQPQH; v_gene: TRBV6-6; j_gene: TRBJ1-5
CDR3aa: ASSRDSNTGELF; v_gene: TRBV5-1; j_gene: TRBJ2-2
CDR3aa: ASSERTGGYQPQH; v_gene: TRBV2; j_gene: TRBJ1-5
CDR3aa: ASSTGQGARDTEAF; v_gene: TRBV5-4; j_gene: TRBJ1-1
CDR3aa: ASRTGSYNEQF; v_gene: TRBV12-3/TRBV12-4; j_gene: TRBJ2-1
CDR3aa: AWEQQNNSPLH; v_gene: TRBV30; j_gene: TRBJ1-6
CDR3aa: ASSVGDRASGYT; v_gene: TRBV9; j_gene: TRBJ1-2
CDR3aa: ASSIAPGASNQPQH; v_gene: TRBV19; j_gene: TRBJ1-5
CDR3aa: ASSQDLHYYGYT; v_gene: TRBV4-2; j_gene: TRBJ1-2
CDR3aa: ASSLRQGKTEAF; v_gene: TRBV5-1; j_gene: TRBJ1-1
CDR3aa: ASRRQANTEAF; v_gene: TRBV19; j_gene: TRBJ1-1
CDR3aa: ASSTQGNTEAF; v_gene: TRBV11-3; j_gene: TRBJ1-1
CDR3aa: ASSLRSGDSTDTQY; v_gene: TRBV7-2; j_gene: TRBJ2-3
CDR3aa: ASSQETGAYGYT; v_gene: TRBV3-1/TRBV3-2; j_gene: TRBJ1-2
CDR3aa: ASSLWTSGGGPYEQY; v_gene: TRBV3-1/TRBV3-2; j_gene: TRBJ2-7
CDR3aa: ASSSTPQGARTEAF; v_gene: TRBV5-6; j_gene: TRBJ1-1
CDR3aa: ASGSSGAEAF; v_gene: TRBV12-5; j_gene: TRBJ1-1
CDR3aa: ASSLSGAGYGYT; v_gene: TRBV5-1; j_gene: TRBJ1-2
CDR3aa: AISATTDLNTEAF; v_gene: TRBV10-3; j_gene: TRBJ1-1
CDR3aa: ASSLPGQGRNTIY; v_gene: TRBV7-2; j_gene: TRBJ1-3
CDR3aa: ASSSTTISGLDYT; v_gene: TRBV5-6; j_gene: TRBJ1-2
CDR3aa: ASSPLRGATTDTQY; v_gene: TRBV11-3; j_gene: TRBJ2-3
CDR3aa: ATSGLTGTIGNTEAF; v_gene: TRBV15; j_gene: TRBJ1-1